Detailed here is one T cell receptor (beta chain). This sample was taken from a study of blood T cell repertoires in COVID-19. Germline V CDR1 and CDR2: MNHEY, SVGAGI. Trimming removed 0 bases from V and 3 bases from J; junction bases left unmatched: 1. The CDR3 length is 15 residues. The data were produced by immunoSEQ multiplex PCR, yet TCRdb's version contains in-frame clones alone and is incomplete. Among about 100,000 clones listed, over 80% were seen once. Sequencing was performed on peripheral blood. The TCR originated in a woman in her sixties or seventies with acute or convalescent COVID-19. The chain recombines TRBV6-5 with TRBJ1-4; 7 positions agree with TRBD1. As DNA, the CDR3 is TGTGCCAGCAGTTACTCCGGGACAGCTAATGAAAAACTGTTTTTT. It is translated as CASSYSGTANEKLFF.